These 26 T cell receptor beta chains originate from one sample sequenced in a study of cytomegalovirus exposure and HLA in healthy donors. PCR amplification relied on 60 Vbeta primers (plus 13 Jbeta primers). The method was immunoSEQ multiplex PCR; TCRdb's version includes in-frame clones alone and lacks a portion of them. Among about 80,000 clones listed, around 62% were seen once. Sequenced sample: PBMCs. The receptors were gathered from a male donor in good health and CMV-seropositive.

The chain uses TRBV11-3 and TRBJ2-1; D unclear. The CDR3 runs 13 residues. V shed 3 bases and J shed 9 bases, with 12 bases lying between them. Germline loops: CDR1 SGHNT, CDR2 YENEEA. In DNA form, the CDR3 reads TGTGCCAGCAGCTTGAGCGCTTCTCGTGAGCAGTTCTTC. It translates to CASSLSASREQFF. The full variable domain, in which reference TRBV11-3 and TRBJ2-1 provide the parts outside the CDR3, is EAGVVQSPRYKIIEKKQPVAFWCNPISGHNTLYWYLQNLGQGPELLIRYENEEAVDDSQLPKDRFSAERLKGVDSTLKIQPAELGDSAVYLCASSLSASREQFFGPGTRLTVL.

This chain's CDR3 is CASSPDAVPKNIQYF. In DNA form, the CDR3 reads TGCGCCAGCAGCCCCGATGCGGTACCAAAAAACATTCAGTACTTC. The chain employs TRBV5-1 and TRBJ2-4; D is undetermined. The CDR3 runs to 15 residues. Germline V gives CDR1 SGHRS, CDR2 YFSETQ. The V end was cut by 4 bases, the J end by 4 bases, with 15 bases between. Full variable domain (outside the CDR3, taken from reference TRBV5-1 and TRBJ2-4): KAGVTQTPRYLIKTRGQQVTLSCSPISGHRSVSWYQQTPGQGLQFLFEYFSETQRNKGNFPGRFSGRQFSNSRSEMNVSTLELGDSALYLCASSPDAVPKNIQYFGAGTRLSVL.

This clone was detected once. The rearrangement uses TRBV28 and TRBJ2-7; TRBD1 is a possible D gene (6 bases). The CDR3 has 14 amino acids. V was pared by 4 bases and J by 4 bases, with 14 bases between. Germline loops: CDR1 MDHEN, CDR2 SYDVKM. The CDR3 nucleotides are TGTGCCAGCAGTTACGAACTGAGGGGGTACGAGCAGTACTTC. It specifies CASSYELRGYEQYF.

DNA of the CDR3: TGCGCCAGCAGCCTCGCGACAGGAGGGGGCTTGATCATTCAGTACTTC. Its translation is CASSLATGGGLIIQYF. This chain uses TRBV4-1 with TRBJ2-4; the D gene is possibly TRBD1 (7 bases). Trimming removed 4 bases from V and 9 bases from J, with 22 bases in between. The germline gives CDR1 MGHRA, CDR2 YSYEKL. The CDR3 spans 16 residues.

The CDR3: CASSGTQDTQYF. In nucleotides, the CDR3 is TGTGCCAGCAGCGGTACACAAGATACGCAGTATTTT. V is TRBV9 and J is TRBJ2-3; D gene ambiguous. Per the germline V gene, CDR1 is SGDLS and CDR2 is YYNGEE. V shed 3 bases and J shed 5 bases, with 7 bases lying between them. CDR3 length: 12 residues.

This clone appeared a few times. V gene TRBV28 combines with J gene TRBJ2-1; perhaps TRBD2 as D (6 bases). V lost 10 bases and J 7 bases, leaving 14 bases between the germline ends. Germline values: CDR1 MDHEN, CDR2 SYDVKM. The CDR3 spans 12 residues. CDR3 loop: CATTSPGNEQFF. In nucleotides, the CDR3 is TGTGCCACCACTAGCCCTGGGAATGAGCAGTTCTTC.

This clone has only a few counts. V usage is TRBV9 and J usage is TRBJ2-7; TRBD1 matches 7 bases. CDR1 is SGDLS and CDR2 is YYNGEE in the germline V gene. With 0 bases clipped from V and 2 bases from J, the junction kept 2 bases outside the gene matches. This CDR3 is built from 14 residues. The CDR3 nucleotides read TGTGCCAGCAGCGTAGGGGACAGCACCTACGAGCAGTACTTC. This translates into CASSVGDSTYEQYF.

The V gene is TRBV7-2, the J gene TRBJ1-5; D remains ambiguous. Between the trimmed V and J ends, which lost 5 bases and 3 bases, there was a span of 14 bases. This CDR3 spans 15 amino acids. Germline lookup yields CDR1 SGHTA and CDR2 FQGNSA. In nucleotides, the CDR3 is TGTGCCAGCAGCAGACAATACGGATCCAATCAGCCCCAGCATTTT. Its translation: CASSRQYGSNQPQHF.

The genes are TRBV6-6 and TRBJ2-2; D unclear. CDR3 length equals 15 residues. The V end was cut by 6 bases, the J end by 1 base, with 12 bases between. The germline V gene has CDR1 MNHNY and CDR2 SVGAGI (reference sequence). The CDR3 protein is CASSPPPGNTGELFF. CDR3 nucleotides: TGTGCCAGCAGCCCACCTCCAGGGAACACCGGGGAGCTGTTTTTT.

The chain carries TRBV27 and TRBJ1-6; unclear D gene. V was cut by 2 bases and J by 8 bases, with 7 bases left in between. The CDR3 runs to 13 residues. CDR1 and CDR2 (germline): MNHEY, SMNVEV (reference sequence). The CDR3 bases are TGTGCCAGCAGTTTACGGCAGGATTCACCCCTCCACTTT. It codes for CASSLRQDSPLHF.

This chain links TRBV5-1 with TRBJ1-5; 9 positions agree with TRBD1. J lost 6 bases, V lost 4 bases, and 8 bases had no gene match. Germline V gives CDR1 SGHRS, CDR2 YFSETQ. The CDR3 extends over 15 amino acids. The CDR3 region is CASSLTGGQGQPQHF. For the CDR3, the DNA is TGCGCCAGCAGCCTGACAGGGGGACAGGGTCAGCCCCAGCATTTT.

This chain connects TRBV7-2 to TRBJ2-7; D might be TRBD1 (5 bases). The V and J ends lost 4 bases and 3 bases respectively, with 10 bases between them. Germline V gene data show CDR1 as SGHTA and CDR2 as FQGNSA. This CDR3 is built from 13 residues. The CDR3 region has the DNA TGTGCCAGCAGCTCAGGGCCGTACTACGAGCAGTACTTC. This sequence encodes CASSSGPYYEQYF.

This clone was seen only a few times. The J gene is TRBJ1-4, the V gene TRBV6-1; tentative D call: TRBD1 (5 bases). The CDR3 covers 14 residues. Trimming shortened V by 5 bases and J by 5 bases, and 12 bases separated the two germline ends. CDR1 MNHNS and CDR2 SASEGT come from the germline V gene. This CDR3 reads CASSQQGGNEKLFF. The DNA of the CDR3 is TGTGCCAGCAGTCAGCAGGGAGGGAATGAAAAACTGTTTTTT.

This clone came up a few times. The J gene is TRBJ2-1, the V gene TRBV19, with TRBD2 as a possible D gene (7 bases). CDR1 is LNHDA and CDR2 is SQIVND in the germline V gene (reference sequence). The CDR3 is 15 amino acids. V lost 5 bases and J lost 9, with 20 bases in between. In nucleotides, the CDR3 is TGTGCCAGTAGTGGAGGGGGGGGCGGACGAGGTGAGCAGTTCTTC. It yields the protein CASSGGGGGRGEQFF.

This chain connects TRBV5-1 to TRBJ2-7; D is perhaps TRBD2 (5 bases). V dropped 2 bases and J dropped 6 bases, with 9 bases sitting between them. The CDR3 loop spans 12 amino acids. Per the germline V gene, CDR1 is SGHRS and CDR2 is YFSETQ. The CDR3 sequence: CASSFAEGEQYF. CDR3 nucleotide sequence: TGCGCCAGCAGCTTCGCAGAGGGCGAGCAGTACTTC.

The chain joins TRBV5-6 to TRBJ1-5; 12 positions agree with TRBD1. Germline-derived CDR1 and CDR2 are SGHDT and YYEEEE. J was trimmed by 4 bases and V by 4 bases; bases with no gene match: 3. The CDR3 consists of 15 residues. The CDR3 DNA follows: TGTGCCAGCAGCGGGACAGGGGGCCTTAATCAGCCCCAGCATTTT. Translated: CASSGTGGLNQPQHF.

The rearrangement joins TRBV7-8 to TRBJ2-7, with D tentatively TRBD1 (6 bases). The V and J ends lost 6 bases and 3 bases respectively, with 15 bases between them. The length of the CDR3 is 14 residues. CDR1 and CDR2 (germline): SGHVS, FQNEAQ. The DNA of the CDR3 is TGTGCCAGCAGAGAGGGACACCTGATCTACGAGCAGTACTTC. Amino acids: CASREGHLIYEQYF. The variable domain in full, completed from reference TRBV7-8 and TRBJ2-7, reads GAGVSQSPRYKVAKRGQDVALRCDPISGHVSLFWYQQALGQGPEFLTYFQNEAQLDKSGLPSDRFFAERPEGSVSTLKIQRTQQEDSAVYLCASREGHLIYEQYFGPGTRLTVT.

This clone has more than one count but fewer than ten. The chain uses TRBV25-1 and TRBJ1-4; weak D call: TRBD1 (6 bases). CDR3 length: 15 amino acids. Germline V gives CDR1 MGHDK, CDR2 SYGVNS. The ends were cut back, 6 bases at V and 5 bases at J, with 16 bases in the middle. The CDR3 coding sequence is TGTGCCAGCAGCCGAATGTCAGGGGAGAATGAAAAACTGTTTTTT. Its translation: CASSRMSGENEKLFF.

J is TRBJ1-6 and V is TRBV28; tentatively, D is TRBD1 (5 bases). CDR1 is MDHEN and CDR2 is SYDVKM in the germline V gene. Trimming stripped 3 bases from V and 10 bases from J, with 19 bases between. This CDR3 comprises 16 residues. CDR3 amino acids: CASSFQGGSNRSPLHF. The CDR3 region has the DNA TGTGCCAGCAGTTTTCAGGGAGGCAGCAATCGGTCACCCCTCCACTTT.

This rearrangement joins TRBV9 to TRBJ2-2; the match to TRBD2 covers 12 bases. The CDR3 has 17 amino acids. V was clipped by 0 bases and J by 8 bases; unmatched bases: 8. CDR1 and CDR2 (germline): SGDLS, YYNGEE. The CDR3 loop is CASSVASGRAAVGELFF. Written as DNA, the CDR3 is TGTGCCAGCAGCGTAGCTAGCGGGAGGGCCGCGGTGGGGGAGCTGTTTTTT.

The chain has TRBV30 and TRBJ2-5; 8 bases line up with TRBD1. Looked up from germline, CDR1 is GTSNPN and CDR2 is SVGIG (reference sequence). There are 15 residues in the CDR3. The J segment lost 5 bases and the V segment lost 0 bases, leaving 8 bases of the junction unmatched. In DNA, the CDR3 is TGTGCCTGGAGTGTACGAGCAGGGGGCGCGGAGACCCAGTACTTC. Its translation is CAWSVRAGGAETQYF.

V is TRBV5-6 and J is TRBJ1-4; D not resolved. With 1 base removed from V and 6 bases from J, the gap between germline ends came to 10 bases. The CDR3 has 14 amino acids. In germline, CDR1 is SGHDT, CDR2 YYEEEE. This CDR3 is CASSLRGADEKLFF. The CDR3, as DNA: TGTGCCAGCAGCTTGAGAGGAGCAGATGAAAAACTGTTTTTT.

DNA of the CDR3: TGCGCCAGCAGCCACCCAGGACAGGCCGGGGAGCTGTTTTTT. Translating it yields CASSHPGQAGELFF. The J gene is TRBJ2-2, the V gene TRBV4-1; 7 bases are a match to TRBD1. Germline lookup yields CDR1 MGHRA and CDR2 YSYEKL. V gave up 3 bases and J gave up 6 bases; unmatched junction bases: 4. This CDR3 is 14 amino acids long.

The chain employs TRBV9 and TRBJ2-1; 7 nucleotides align to TRBD2. The junction had 9 bases not matched to a gene; V was cut back by 4 bases and J by 5 bases. Looked up from germline, CDR1 is SGDLS and CDR2 is YYNGEE. The CDR3 spans 15 residues. The CDR3 sequence: CASSYRTSSDNEQFF. CDR3 DNA sequence: TGTGCCAGCAGCTACCGGACTAGTAGCGACAATGAGCAGTTCTTC.

The chain links TRBV30 to TRBJ1-6; D is undetermined. The CDR3 spans 15 residues. Germline CDR1 is GTSNPN and CDR2 is SVGIG (reference sequence). V was clipped by 3 bases and J by 3 bases, with 12 bases between them. The CDR3 coding sequence is TGTGCCTGGAGGGTCAGGCACAGCTATAATTCACCCCTCCACTTT. Its translation: CAWRVRHSYNSPLHF.

The rearrangement uses TRBV28 and TRBJ2-1; no firm D call. Germline CDR1 is MDHEN and CDR2 is SYDVKM. The CDR3 runs to 11 residues. Trimming shortened V by 5 bases and J by 8 bases, and 7 bases separated the two germline ends. DNA of the CDR3: TGTGCCAGCAGTCCGTTCGATGAGCAGTTCTTC. Encoded protein: CASSPFDEQFF.